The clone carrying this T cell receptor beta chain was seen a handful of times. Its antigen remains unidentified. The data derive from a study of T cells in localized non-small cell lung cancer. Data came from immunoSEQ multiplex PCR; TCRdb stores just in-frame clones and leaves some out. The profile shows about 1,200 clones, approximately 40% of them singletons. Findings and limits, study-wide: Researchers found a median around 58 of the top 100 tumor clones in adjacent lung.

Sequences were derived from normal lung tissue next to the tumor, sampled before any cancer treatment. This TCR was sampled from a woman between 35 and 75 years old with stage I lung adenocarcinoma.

CDR3 in DNA: TGTGCCAGCCAACCCCCCTCGAGACCCCAGCATTTT. This sequence encodes CASQPPSRPQHF. The genes are TRBV6-8 and TRBJ1-5; unclear D gene. The V gene's germline CDR1 is MNHGY and CDR2 SAAAGT. V was pared by 8 bases and J by 10 bases, with 15 bases between. This CDR3 comprises 12 residues.